This T cell receptor (beta chain) was documented in a study of CD8 T cells in Susac syndrome. Germline V gene data show CDR1 as DFQATT and CDR2 as SNEGSKA (reference sequence). V shed 0 bases, J shed 1 base, and the junction held 6 bases outside the gene matches. The CDR3 spans 15 residues. Random hexamers primed reverse transcription of 0.5 to 1 ug RNA. TCRdb re-called the immunoSEQ multiplex PCR reads through MiXCR, storing one row per CDR3 protein. The repertoire holds just over 150,000 distinct CDR3 sequences, with over 95% as singletons. The TCR originated in a human donor with multiple sclerosis. The V gene is TRBV20-1, the J gene TRBJ2-7; 7 positions match TRBD1. The sequencing sample was made of CD8+ T cells from PBMCs. The CDR3 DNA reads as TGCAGTGCTAGAGATAGGGCAGGGGGATCCTACGAGCAGTACGTC. It is translated as CSARDRAGGSYEQYV.